These T cell receptor beta chains were read from a single sample in a study of shared clonotypes between healthy human individuals. Sequencing used immunoSEQ multiplex PCR; TCRdb keeps in-frame clones, though not all of them. The sample lists about 600,000 clones; roughly 97% were seen once. Sequencing was carried out using naive CD4+ T cells sorted from blood. Source of these receptors: a woman aged 25 to 39 in good health. Each CDR3 is given with its conserved first and last residue. The D gene is left open where the match is weak. Size is stated for part of the rows, as once, few or many counts, or as a class when the clone is expanded.

J	size	D	V	CDR3	DNA
TRBJ1-6	-	-	TRBV5-1	CASSLALAGNSPLHF	TGCGCCAGCAGCTTGGCCCTGGCCGGGAATTCACCCCTCCACTTT
TRBJ2-1	-	TRBD2	TRBV7-2	CASSLGREAINEQFF	TGTGCCAGCAGCTTAGGACGGGAGGCGATCAATGAGCAGTTCTTC
TRBJ1-4	-	TRBD1	TRBV28	CASSWDDRGIEKLFF	TGTGCCAGCAGTTGGGACGACAGGGGCATTGAAAAACTGTTTTTT
TRBJ2-7	-	-	TRBV19	CASSIGGSSYEQYF	TGTGCCAGTAGTATAGGGGGCAGCTCCTACGAGCAGTACTTC
TRBJ2-1	-	TRBD2	TRBV11-1	CASSGGGYNEQFF	TGTGCCAGCAGCGGGGGGGGTTACAATGAGCAGTTCTTC
TRBJ2-7	-	-	TRBV2	CASRGTAKREQYF	TGTGCCAGCAGGGGCACAGCTAAGCGCGAGCAGTACTTC
TRBJ2-3	-	TRBD2	TRBV7-9	CASSAPGGGRIDTQYF	TGTGCCAGCAGCGCACCGGGGGGCGGGAGGATAGATACGCAGTATTTT
TRBJ2-1	-	TRBD2	TRBV27	CASSFSGGSYNEQFF	TGTGCCAGCAGTTTTTCGGGGGGCTCCTACAATGAGCAGTTCTTC
TRBJ2-7	-	-	TRBV21-1	CASSKERAYSYEQYF	TGTGCCAGCAGCAAAGAGCGGGCTTATAGCTACGAGCAGTACTTC
TRBJ2-1	-	TRBD1	TRBV27	CASSWGTDAYNEQFF	TGTGCCAGCAGCTGGGGGACAGACGCCTACAATGAGCAGTTCTTC
TRBJ2-5	-	-	TRBV28	CASSLEMASFLGTQYF	TGTGCCAGCAGTTTAGAGATGGCTAGCTTTTTGGGGACCCAGTACTTC
TRBJ1-1	-	-	TRBV18	CASSPPNVGTEAFF	TGTGCCAGCTCACCACCGAATGTGGGCACTGAAGCTTTCTTT
TRBJ1-5	-	-	TRBV19	CASSLVMGDSNQPQHF	TGTGCCAGTAGCCTCGTTATGGGGGATAGCAATCAGCCCCAGCATTTT
TRBJ2-5	once	TRBD2	TRBV7-7	CASSLDPSGSTQYF	TGTGCCAGCAGCTTAGATCCTAGCGGGAGCACCCAGTACTTC
TRBJ1-1	-	-	TRBV5-1	CASSLTGETEAFF	TGCGCCAGCAGCCTCACGGGGGAGACTGAAGCTTTCTTT
TRBJ1-1	-	-	TRBV5-1	CASSLLGARDTEAFF	TGCGCCAGCAGCTTGTTGGGGGCTAGGGACACTGAAGCTTTCTTT
TRBJ2-1	-	TRBD2	TRBV11-1	CASSFLLAGGRSQFF	TGTGCCAGCAGCTTTTTGCTAGCGGGAGGGCGGTCGCAGTTCTTC
TRBJ2-7	-	-	TRBV4-2	CASSGGNEQYF	TGTGCCAGCAGTGGCGGAAACGAGCAGTACTTC
TRBJ1-1	-	-	TRBV7-9	CASSSTGPRTVAFF	TGTGCCAGCAGCTCCACAGGCCCCAGGACGGTAGCTTTCTTT
TRBJ2-1	-	TRBD1	TRBV7-8	CASSARDRVGNEQFF	TGTGCCAGCAGCGCACGGGACAGGGTGGGCAATGAGCAGTTCTTC
TRBJ2-7	-	TRBD1	TRBV6-5	CASSYTGTGVTEQYF	TGTGCCAGCAGTTATACCGGGACAGGGGTCACCGAGCAGTACTTC
TRBJ2-7	-	-	TRBV28	CASSRKSQYF	TGTGCCAGCAGTCGAAAAAGCCAGTACTTC
TRBJ1-2	-	-	TRBV18	CASSPGVDVQDYGYTF	TGTGCCAGCTCACCAGGGGTCGACGTTCAGGACTATGGCTACACCTTC
TRBJ2-2	-	TRBD2	TRBV5-1	CASSSSGGALSGELFF	TGCGCCAGCAGCTCTAGCGGGGGAGCCTTGAGCGGGGAGCTGTTTTTT
TRBJ2-4	-	TRBD1	TRBV28	CASSSSRQGRDIQYF	TGTGCCAGCAGTTCGTCAAGACAGGGACGGGACATTCAGTACTTC
TRBJ2-4	once	-	TRBV19	CASSLSHFPPENIQYF	TGTGCCAGTAGTCTAAGTCACTTCCCGCCAGAAAACATTCAGTACTTC
TRBJ2-7	-	-	TRBV28	CASSPGQRYEQYF	TGTGCCAGCAGTCCGGGACAACGTTACGAGCAGTACTTC
TRBJ2-7	-	TRBD2	TRBV5-1	CASSLRLAGLTKYEQYF	TGCGCCAGCAGCTTACGTCTAGCGGGACTCACAAAATACGAGCAGTACTTC
TRBJ2-7	-	TRBD1	TRBV5-1	CASSLTGTGAVEQYF	TGCGCCAGCAGCCTCACCGGGACAGGGGCAGTCGAGCAGTACTTC
TRBJ1-3	-	TRBD1	TRBV7-3	CASSATQGNTIYF	TGTGCCAGCAGCGCGACACAGGGGAACACCATATATTTT
TRBJ1-1	-	-	TRBV4-1	CASSSQGGFTEAFF	TGCGCCAGCAGCTCACAGGGAGGGTTCACTGAAGCTTTCTTT
TRBJ2-1	-	TRBD2	TRBV5-1	CASLPGTSGNEQFF	TGCGCCAGCTTACCTGGGACTAGCGGGAATGAGCAGTTCTTC
TRBJ2-2	-	-	TRBV10-1	CASSDRAHTGELFF	TGCGCCAGCAGTGACAGGGCTCACACCGGGGAGCTGTTTTTT
TRBJ2-3	-	TRBD2	TRBV19	CASIRSGRASGTDTQYF	TGTGCCAGCATACGGAGCGGGAGGGCCAGCGGCACAGATACGCAGTATTTT
TRBJ2-7	-	TRBD1	TRBV28	CASSLGWGQGANEQYF	TGTGCCAGCAGTTTAGGGTGGGGGCAGGGGGCGAACGAGCAGTACTTC
TRBJ2-7	-	-	TRBV28	CASGETGPYEQYF	TGTGCCAGCGGGGAAACAGGACCCTACGAGCAGTACTTC
TRBJ2-3	-	-	TRBV28	CASSFGGMSTDTQYF	TGTGCCAGCAGTTTTGGAGGCATGAGCACAGATACGCAGTATTTT
TRBJ2-5	-	-	TRBV20-1	CSAPGAQYF	TGCAGTGCCCCGGGGGCCCAGTACTTC
TRBJ2-3	-	-	TRBV5-1	CASSLEIGGPSDTQYF	TGCGCCAGCAGCTTGGAAATCGGCGGGCCCTCAGATACGCAGTATTTT
TRBJ2-4	-	-	TRBV28	CASSFPAQNIQYF	TGTGCCAGCAGTTTCCCGGCACAAAACATTCAGTACTTC